Following are 3 T cell receptor beta chains from one sample sequenced in a study of blood T cells in healthy people across ages. A sample-barcoded 5' primer and a J-beta primer mix were used in a second PCR of roughly 7 to 11 cycles. TCRdb redid the calling of the 5' RACE reads with MiXCR, one entry per CDR3 protein. The sample lists more than 900,000 distinct CDR3 sequences; under 30% were seen once. This same sample was also taken into another study, of T cells of mothers and their children.

Input material: blood. The receptors here all came from a girl under 10 years old in good health.

This clonotype was seen many times. This sequence joins TRBV20-1 and TRBJ2-5; maybe TRBD1 (5 bases). Per germline, CDR1 DFQATT and CDR2 SNEGSKA (reference sequence). The CDR3 runs to 14 residues. With 5 bases removed from V and 4 bases from J, the gap between germline ends came to 17 bases. Here the CDR3 DNA reads TGCAGTGCTCTAGGGGTTGGGTTGGGAGAGACCCAGTACTTC. Protein: CSALGVGLGETQYF.

V and J are TRBV12-3 or TRBV12-4 and TRBJ1-1, with D possibly TRBD1 on 5 matching bases. V gave up 3 bases and J gave up 10 bases, with 21 bases separating them. CDR3 length: 15 residues. CDR3 nucleotides: TGTGCCAGCAGTTTTGTAATCACAGGCCCTATCGCAGCTTTCTTT. Its protein is CASSFVITGPIAAFF.

This clonotype has a handful of counts. CDR3: CASSFWGSGNTIYF. As DNA, the CDR3 is TGTGCCAGCAGTTTCTGGGGTTCGGGAAACACCATATATTTT. The chain uses TRBV12-3 or TRBV12-4 and TRBJ1-3; D is unresolved. V lost 3 bases to trimming and J lost 4 bases, with 10 bases between them. The CDR3 has 14 residues.